This T cell receptor beta chain stems from a study of T-cell reconstitution after alpha-beta-depleted transplantation in children. The V and J ends lost 7 bases and 8 bases respectively, with 14 bases between them. CDR3 length: 12 amino acids. Per germline, CDR1 LNHDA and CDR2 SQIVND (reference sequence). Preparation of the TCRbeta library was carried out with unique molecular identifiers. TCRdb called the PCR reads again in MiXCR, with one record for every CDR3 protein. The sample holds 210,000 or so distinct CDR3 sequences; 11% are singletons and the top ten take approximately 30%. This clonotype was counted ten times or more. Its antigen is unidentified. Study-wide results and caveats: Reports say that about two months after transplant, the alpha-beta T cells came out of several hundred graft clones that had expanded. Surviving thymic progenitors and recipient T cells were the source of high TCRbeta diversity at day 60 in some patients. A year had passed since transplant, and T-cell counts and diversity by then came mostly from newly produced T cells.

This TCR was sampled from a child less than two years old with acute myeloid leukemia, due to receive a stem cell transplant. Source: PBMCs, taken before TCRalphabeta/CD19-depleted stem cell transplant. This chain uses TRBV19 with TRBJ1-2, with D perhaps matching TRBD1 (5 bases). CDR3 DNA sequence: TGTGCCAGTAAAAGGGACCCGGGAGGCTACACCTTC. This codes for CASKRDPGGYTF.